A selection of T cell receptor beta chains follows, all from one sample in a study of blood T cell repertoires in COVID-19. Measured with immunoSEQ multiplex PCR; TCRdb has only the in-frame clones, and not every one. The sample lists around 270,000 clones, roughly 85% seen once, with roughly 4.3% in the top ten. Specimen: PBMCs or T cells enriched from blood (not recorded which). These receptors originate from a woman in her twenties or thirties who had recovered from COVID-19. The CDR3 runs from the conserved cysteine through the conserved F or W. A D gene is named only where the DNA matches it firmly. The size field is filled for only some rows; it gives once, few, many or a size class.

V,length,J,size,D,DNA,CDR3
TRBV9,16,TRBJ2-7,-,-,TGTGCCAGCAGCGTAGGTACAGGCGCGAGCTCCTACGAGCAGTACTTC,CASSVGTGASSYEQYF
TRBV5-1,14,TRBJ2-1,-,-,TGCGCCAGCAGCTTGGGTTTGGACATCAATGAGCAGTTCTTC,CASSLGLDINEQFF
TRBV10-3,15,TRBJ2-7,-,TRBD1,TGTGCCATCAAAGGCGCCAGGACAGGAGAGTACGAGCAGTACTTC,CAIKGARTGEYEQYF
TRBV5-1,14,TRBJ2-5,once,TRBD1,TGCGCCAGCAGCTCGTCGACAGGGATCAAGACCCAGTACTTC,CASSSSTGIKTQYF
TRBV3-1/TRBV3-2,16,TRBJ1-5,once,TRBD1,TGTGCCAGCAGCCAAGGACAGGGATTTGGCAATCAGCCCCAGCATTTT,CASSQGQGFGNQPQHF
TRBV30,15,TRBJ2-1,-,TRBD2,TGTGCCTGGAGTGTAGTTCTAGCGGGATACAATGAGCAGTTCTTC,CAWSVVLAGYNEQFF
TRBV10-3,16,TRBJ2-7,-,TRBD1,TGTGCCATCAGTGAGTCCGCGGACAGGGTGTCCTACGAGCAGTACTTC,CAISESADRVSYEQYF
TRBV7-9,14,TRBJ2-3,once,-,TGTGCCAGCAGCGCCCAGGGTTTTGCAGATACGCAGTATTTT,CASSAQGFADTQYF
TRBV7-2,16,TRBJ2-7,-,-,TGTGCCAGCAGCCCCCTAGGGGCGGGGGCCTCCTACGAGCAGTACTTC,CASSPLGAGASYEQYF
TRBV29-1,13,TRBJ2-7,-,-,TGCAGCGTTGTTAGTCCCATCCCGAACGAGCAGTACTTC,CSVVSPIPNEQYF
TRBV25-1,15,TRBJ2-1,-,-,TGTGCCAGCAGTGATGTAGCGGCCTCCTACAATGAGCAGTTCTTC,CASSDVAASYNEQFF
TRBV28,13,TRBJ2-1,-,TRBD2,TGTGCCAGCAGTGCGGGAGGAAGGGATGAGCAGTTCTTC,CASSAGGRDEQFF
TRBV6-1,14,TRBJ1-2,few,-,TGTGCCAGCAGCGAAGGGACAACATCTAATGGCTACACCTTC,CASSEGTTSNGYTF
TRBV7-9,16,TRBJ1-6,once,-,TGTGCCAGCAGACCTCTACCAAGCTCCTATAATTCACCCCTCCACTTT,CASRPLPSSYNSPLHF
TRBV27,16,TRBJ2-2,-,TRBD1,TGTGCCAGCAGTTTATTGGCCCGACAGGGGGCGGGGGAGCTGTTTTTT,CASSLLARQGAGELFF
TRBV5-4,15,TRBJ2-7,-,TRBD2,TGTGCCAGCAGCTTTTCGGGGGGGCCCTACTACGAGCAGTACTTC,CASSFSGGPYYEQYF
TRBV2,13,TRBJ1-6,-,-,TGTGCCAGCATTCCAGATCTGAATTCACCCCTCCACTTT,CASIPDLNSPLHF
TRBV29-1,14,TRBJ1-2,few,-,TGCAGCGTGGAAGATTCAGGTCCTCTGAGAGGCTACACCTTC,CSVEDSGPLRGYTF
TRBV6-5,13,TRBJ2-5,-,-,TGTGCCAGCAGTAGGGGGTACCAAGAGACCCAGTACTTC,CASSRGYQETQYF
TRBV7-9,15,TRBJ2-1,-,-,TGTGCCAGCAGCTTAGCTATTAGCTCCTACAATGAGCAGTTCTTC,CASSLAISSYNEQFF
TRBV5-1,14,TRBJ2-3,-,-,TGCGCCAGCAGCTTGGAGGGGGGGACAGATACGCAGTATTTT,CASSLEGGTDTQYF
TRBV10-3,14,TRBJ2-2,-,TRBD2,TGTGCCATCACGCCTAGCGGGAACACCGGGGAGCTGTTTTTT,CAITPSGNTGELFF
TRBV6-5,13,TRBJ1-5,-,-,TGTGCCAGCAGGACAGGCCGAGATCAGCCCCAGCATTTT,CASRTGRDQPQHF
TRBV7-3,14,TRBJ2-3,-,TRBD2,TGTGCCAGCAGTTCTAGCGGGCGCACAGATACGCAGTATTTT,CASSSSGRTDTQYF
TRBV5-4,14,TRBJ2-3,-,-,TGTGCCAGCTCCGGGATCGGCGGCACAGATACGCAGTATTTT,CASSGIGGTDTQYF
TRBV6-5,14,TRBJ2-7,-,TRBD1,TGTGCCAGCAGCAGGAGGACAGGGAACTACGAGCAGTACTTC,CASSRRTGNYEQYF
TRBV14,13,TRBJ1-2,few,-,TGTGCCAGCAGCCCCAAACAGGGTAGTGGCTACACCTTC,CASSPKQGSGYTF
TRBV19,16,TRBJ1-3,-,-,TGTGCCAGTACCTATACCGGGAGGAGCTCTGGAAACACCATATATTTT,CASTYTGRSSGNTIYF
TRBV19,15,TRBJ1-1,-,-,TGTGCCAGTAAGGTCGTCGGGGGGGGAAGGACTGAAGCTTTCTTT,CASKVVGGGRTEAFF
TRBV29-1,12,TRBJ1-2,once,TRBD1,TGCAGCTCAACAGGGGATGGCTATGGCTACACCTTC,CSSTGDGYGYTF
TRBV5-1,16,TRBJ2-1,-,TRBD2,TGCGCCAGCAGCTTGTTGTCGGCGGGGGGGAACAATGAGCAGTTCTTC,CASSLLSAGGNNEQFF
TRBV6-5,14,TRBJ2-7,-,-,TGTGCCAGCAGTCGAGACAGTACCACCTACGAGCAGTACTTC,CASSRDSTTYEQYF
TRBV6-1,17,TRBJ1-2,-,-,TGTGCCAGCAGTGAAGGGGTATCATTACCCACTAGCTATGGCTACACCTTC,CASSEGVSLPTSYGYTF
TRBV10-3,14,TRBJ1-1,-,-,TGTGCCATCAGGCCCGGCGGGATGAACACTGAAGCTTTCTTT,CAIRPGGMNTEAFF
TRBV2,13,TRBJ1-6,-,TRBD1,TGTGCCAGATCAGGACAGGGAGGTTCACCCCTCCACTTT,CARSGQGGSPLHF
TRBV19,17,TRBJ2-7,-,-,TGTGCCAGTAGTATTCTAACAGCACCACCCTTATCCTACGAGCAGTACTTC,CASSILTAPPLSYEQYF
TRBV9,15,TRBJ1-1,-,TRBD1,TGTGCCAGCAGCGCGGCACAGGGGGTGAACACTGAAGCTTTCTTT,CASSAAQGVNTEAFF
TRBV7-2,18,TRBJ2-3,-,TRBD2,TGTGCCAGCAGCTTAGCGAATGGGGGTAGCGGGGGCACAGATACGCAGTATTTT,CASSLANGGSGGTDTQYF
TRBV18,14,TRBJ1-1,-,-,TGTGCCAGCTCACCCTGGGACACGAACACTGAAGCTTTCTTT,CASSPWDTNTEAFF
TRBV19,12,TRBJ1-2,once,TRBD1,TGTGCCAGTAGTCAGGGGGCGTTGGGCTACACCTTC,CASSQGALGYTF
TRBV28,13,TRBJ2-3,few,-,TGTGCCAGCGATCGCACAGACAAAGATACGCAGTATTTT,CASDRTDKDTQYF
TRBV18,16,TRBJ1-2,once,-,TGTGCCAGCTCACCTCTTCGGCTACAGCCTTCCTATGGCTACACCTTC,CASSPLRLQPSYGYTF
TRBV30,17,TRBJ2-1,-,TRBD1,TGTGCCTGGGTGGGGACAGGGGGAATTCACCAGTACAATGAGCAGTTCTTC,CAWVGTGGIHQYNEQFF
TRBV28,13,TRBJ2-5,-,-,TGTGCCAGCAGTTGGGGCAGAGCAGAGACCCAGTACTTC,CASSWGRAETQYF
TRBV10-3,13,TRBJ1-5,few,-,TGTGCCATCAGTGATAATAGCAATCAGCCCCAGCATTTT,CAISDNSNQPQHF
TRBV6-4,16,TRBJ2-1,-,-,TGTGCCAGCAGTGACGGGCCCAGGGGCTCCTACAATGAGCAGTTCTTC,CASSDGPRGSYNEQFF
TRBV6-2/TRBV6-3,15,TRBJ1-5,-,-,TGTGCCAGCAGTTACGAGTTCCGGGGAGATCAGCCCCAGCATTTT,CASSYEFRGDQPQHF
TRBV30,14,TRBJ1-2,-,-,TGTGCCTGGAGTGTAACAGGGCGCCCCTATGGCTACACCTTC,CAWSVTGRPYGYTF
TRBV29-1,12,TRBJ1-2,-,-,TGCAGCGTCCCCAGGGCCCCCTATGGCTACACCTTC,CSVPRAPYGYTF
TRBV18,16,TRBJ1-2,-,TRBD1,TGTGCCAGCTCACCACAAGGGACAGGGGACTTCTATGGCTACACCTTC,CASSPQGTGDFYGYTF
TRBV2,15,TRBJ1-1,-,-,TGTGCCAGCAGTGAACGGGGGGGAGGTAGGACTGAAGCTTTCTTT,CASSERGGGRTEAFF
TRBV30,15,TRBJ2-2,-,TRBD2,TGTGCCTGGAGTGACGGGACTAGCGGGACCGGGGAGCTGTTTTTT,CAWSDGTSGTGELFF
TRBV19,17,TRBJ1-5,-,TRBD1,TGTGCCAGTAGTCGGGACAGGGGATTGGGTAGCAATCAGCCCCAGCATTTT,CASSRDRGLGSNQPQHF
TRBV5-5,15,TRBJ2-3,-,TRBD2,TGTGCCAGCAGCGTACCTAGCGGGAGCACAGATACGCAGTATTTT,CASSVPSGSTDTQYF
TRBV28,12,TRBJ1-1,-,-,TGTGCCAGCAGTTTAAGGAGTGGTGAAGCTTTCTTT,CASSLRSGEAFF